The text below deals with one TCR beta chain. The antigen remains undetermined. Flow cytometry had shown expanded CD8+CD57+ cells in the patients chosen for sequencing. Severe acquired aplastic anemia was present in all patients. Among the patients, none had received any therapy at the time of blood sampling. These data belong to a study of CD8+CD57+ T cells in acquired aplastic anemia. Notes on the study in general: The study identified 25 to 30 CD8+ CDR3 sequences shared by patients and controls. Controls did not differ significantly from patients in CD8+ Simpson's diversity.

Losses at the gene ends were 4 bases for V and 0 bases for J; bases not matched to a gene: 2. The germline CDR1 and CDR2 sequences are SGHTA and FQGNSA. CDR3 length: 14 amino acids. Investigators profiled TCR beta VDJ and CDR3 from genomic DNA template. MiXCR was run by TCRdb on the reads, yielding one entry per CDR3 protein. The table records over 150,000 distinct CDR3 sequences, roughly half of them present only once. The source is a human donor with aplastic anemia. The sequenced sample was sorted CD4+, CD8+, or CD8+CD57+ T cells (not recorded which) from PBMCs. The chain uses TRBV7-2 and TRBJ1-1, with 7 nucleotides matching TRBD1. The CDR3 loop reads CASSWGQLNTEAFF. The DNA for the CDR3 is TGTGCCAGCAGCTGGGGACAGTTGAACACTGAAGCTTTCTTT. Filled out from reference TRBV7-2 and TRBJ1-1, the complete variable domain reads GAGVSQSPSNKVTEKGKDVELRCDPISGHTALYWYRQSLGQGLEFLIYFQGNSAPDKSGLPSDRFSAERTGGSVSTLTIQRTQQEDSAVYLCASSWGQLNTEAFFGQGTRLTVV.